This T cell receptor (beta chain) was obtained from a study of blood T cell repertoires in COVID-19. About the research overall: Researchers got acute and convalescent COVID-19 samples from the United States, Italy and Spain. In each case, the material was cDNA or gDNA derived from T cells, B-cell-depleted T cells, or PBMCs.

Looked up from germline, CDR1 is SQVTM and CDR2 is ANQGSEA. V lost 6 bases and J lost 1; bases outside the gene matches: 8. The CDR3 has 14 residues. Study members were between about 18 and 95 years old and lived in about two dozen US regions. Sequencing used immunoSEQ multiplex PCR; TCRdb keeps in-frame clones, though not all of them. The table lists about 350,000 clones, roughly 86% of them singletons. This rearrangement joins TRBV29-1 to TRBJ2-7, with 8 bases matching TRBD1. The sequence was collected from a woman aged 25 to 45 who had been exposed to COVID-19. The sample taken for sequencing was PBMCs or T cells enriched from blood (not recorded which). The CDR3 here is CSVRETGASYEQYF. The DNA for the CDR3 is TGCAGCGTCAGAGAGACAGGGGCGTCCTACGAGCAGTACTTC.